Below, 3 T cell receptor beta chains from the same sample are listed, as sequenced in a study of blood T cell repertoires in COVID-19. Profiled with immunoSEQ multiplex PCR; TCRdb holds only in-frame clones, not every one. The sample has approximately 250,000 clones, over 70% seen once. The sample comprised peripheral blood. All receptors come from a human donor in a cohort sampled during active COVID-19.

Only one count was recorded for this clone. The V call is TRBV27, the J call TRBJ2-3; 12 positions agree with TRBD2. The CDR3 totals 17 residues. Trimming cost V 5 bases and J 2 bases; bases outside gene matches: 8. Germline V CDR1 and CDR2: MNHEY, SMNVEV (reference sequence). CDR3 region: CASSPGLAGRYTDTQYF. The CDR3 bases are TGTGCCAGCAGTCCAGGACTAGCGGGGAGGTACACAGATACGCAGTATTTT.

V usage is TRBV18 and J usage is TRBJ1-5; TRBD1 might be the D (5 bases). Trimming left V 4 bases short and J 5 bases short, with 9 bases between. Germline CDR1 KGHSH, CDR2 LQKENI. The CDR3 is 13 amino acids. The CDR3 sequence is CASSLWGDQPQHF. The CDR3 DNA sequence: TGTGCCAGCTCACTATGGGGGGATCAGCCCCAGCATTTT.

This chain connects TRBV7-2 to TRBJ2-2; the D gene is possibly TRBD1 (6 bases). V was clipped by 5 bases and J by 4 bases, with 11 bases between them. The CDR3 is made up of 14 amino acids. The germline gives CDR1 SGHTA, CDR2 FQGNSA. CDR3 loop: CASSVYRVTGELFF. The CDR3 DNA reads TGTGCCAGCAGCGTTTACAGGGTCACCGGGGAGCTGTTTTTT. Looking up the rest from reference TRBV7-2 and TRBJ2-2 gives the full variable domain: GAGVSQSPSNKVTEKGKDVELRCDPISGHTALYWYRQSLGQGLEFLIYFQGNSAPDKSGLPSDRFSAERTGGSVSTLTIQRTQQEDSAVYLCASSVYRVTGELFFGEGSRLTVL.